This T cell receptor (beta chain) derives from a study of blood T cell repertoires in COVID-19. Overall study context: Sources were T cells, B-cell-depleted T cells, or PBMCs; the material itself was cDNA or gDNA.

How the authors handled the data: Scientists estimated how many nucleated cells there were by amplifying reference gene primers. Generated by immunoSEQ multiplex PCR, the TCRdb table keeps only in-frame clones and is missing some. V and J calls and clone size are given by that table; D and trimming were obtained from the DNA. The sample records tens of thousands of clones, about 86% being singletons. The CDR3 is 17 residues long. The V end was cut by 0 bases, the J end by 0 bases, with 14 bases between. CDR1 is KGHSH, CDR2 LQKENI, per germline. The receptor was derived from a man between 50 and 59 years old with active COVID-19. The chain uses TRBV18 and TRBJ2-5; a possible D gene is TRBD2 (7 bases). The sequenced material came from peripheral blood. CDR3 sequence (DNA): TGTGCCAGCTCACCACCCGATCGAGGGGGGGACCAAGAGACCCAGTACTTC. Translation gives CASSPPDRGGDQETQYF.